These 32 T cell receptor beta chains originate from one sample sequenced in a study of cytomegalovirus exposure and HLA in healthy donors. Primers: 60 Vbeta forward and 13 Jbeta reverse. Sequenced by immunoSEQ multiplex PCR; TCRdb stores in-frame clones only, minus some. Seen here are about 160,000 clones, roughly 85% observed once, and the top ten hold around 0.96%. Sequenced: PBMCs. All receptors come from a woman aged 50 to 60 in good health and CMV-seropositive.

The rearrangement links TRBV4-3 to TRBJ2-5; 7 bases match TRBD1. V gave up 0 bases and J gave up 1 base; unmatched junction bases: 11. The CDR3 sequence is 18 residues long. Germline CDR1 is LGHNA and CDR2 is YSLEER. CDR3 in DNA: TGCGCCAGCAGCCAAGATCTGACGGGACAGACATCCCAAGAGACCCAGTACTTC. Amino acid sequence: CASSQDLTGQTSQETQYF.

CDR3 residues: CASSLGTGNREQYF. The CDR3, as DNA: TGTGCCAGCAGCCTTGGGACAGGGAATAGGGAGCAGTACTTC. This chain connects TRBV7-8 to TRBJ2-7; 9 bases are a match to TRBD1. Germline V lookup: CDR1 SGHVS, CDR2 FQNEAQ. J lost 7 bases, V lost 5 bases, and 9 bases had no gene match. The CDR3 totals 14 residues.

There are a few counts of this clone. The rearrangement uses TRBV15 and TRBJ2-7, with a weak D call TRBD2 (5 bases). The CDR3 extends over 17 amino acids. The V end was cut by 0 bases, the J end by 0 bases, with 15 bases between. Germline-derived CDR1 and CDR2 are LNHNV and YYDKDF (reference sequence). CDR3 coding DNA: TGTGCCACCAGCAGAGATTACCAGCGGAGGACCTCCTACGAGCAGTACTTC. Translation: CATSRDYQRRTSYEQYF.

The chain recombines TRBV6-1 with TRBJ2-1; D remains ambiguous. CDR1 and CDR2 from the germline V gene are MNHNS and SASEGT. Trimming stripped 1 base from V and 12 bases from J, with 13 bases between. There are 13 residues in the CDR3. CDR3 region: CASSEGIAPRQFF. In nucleotides, the CDR3 is TGTGCCAGCAGTGAAGGTATAGCTCCCCGGCAGTTCTTC.

The CDR3 sequence is CASSSTDRGKEGRNTDTQYF. CDR3 bases: TGTGCCAGCAGTTCGACCGACAGGGGGAAGGAGGGCCGGAACACAGATACGCAGTATTTT. This chain joins TRBV27 and TRBJ2-3; 9 bases match TRBD1. This CDR3 is 20 amino acids long. The germline V gene encodes CDR1 MNHEY and CDR2 SMNVEV (reference sequence). Trimming at V came to 4 bases and at J to 2 bases, leaving 19 bases not matched to a gene.

The V and J genes are TRBV29-1 and TRBJ2-5, with 13 nucleotides matching TRBD2. CDR1 and CDR2 (germline): SQVTM, ANQGSEA. V gave up 4 bases and J gave up 5 bases; unmatched junction bases: 10. The CDR3 has 16 residues. CDR3 bases: TGCAGCGTTGGACGACTAGCGGGAGGCCGGGAGGAGACCCAGTACTTC. It is translated as CSVGRLAGGREETQYF.

The rearrangement uses TRBV28 and TRBJ2-5, with TRBD1 identical over 8 bases. The CDR3 is 15 residues long. CDR1 MDHEN and CDR2 SYDVKM come from the germline V gene. The V gene end was trimmed by 5 bases and the J gene end by 4 bases; junction bases not matched to a gene: 9. The CDR3 DNA follows: TGTGCCAGCAGTCCATACAGGGGGAATTCAGAGACCCAGTACTTC. Encoded protein: CASSPYRGNSETQYF.

This sequence joins TRBV29-1 and TRBJ2-3; TRBD1 is a possible D gene (5 bases). V lost 8 bases and J lost 3, with 15 bases in between. This CDR3 spans 13 amino acids. Germline loops: CDR1 SQVTM, CDR2 ANQGSEA. The CDR3 sequence: CSLGGADTDTQYF. CDR3 sequence (DNA): TGCAGCCTAGGTGGGGCAGATACAGATACGCAGTATTTT.

The CDR3 DNA reads TGTGCCTGGAGCCAGAGGGGGGGGGAAAAACTGTTTTTT. This encodes CAWSQRGGEKLFF. The chain uses TRBV30 and TRBJ1-4, with D perhaps TRBD1 (6 bases). This CDR3 contains 13 residues. V lost 3 bases to trimming and J lost 8 bases, with 13 bases between them. Germline V gene sequence: CDR1 GTSNPN, CDR2 SVGIG (reference sequence).

Worth noting for this clone: This sample includes further DNA sequences coding for the same CDR3. The chain combines TRBV18 with TRBJ2-6; 8 nucleotides align to TRBD1. V trimming: 4 bases; J trimming: 0 bases; junction bases outside the gene matches: 2. In germline, CDR1 is KGHSH, CDR2 LQKENI. This CDR3 has 16 residues. The CDR3 region is CASSLTGGSGANVLTF. The CDR3 region has the DNA TGTGCCAGCTCACTCACAGGGGGCTCTGGGGCCAACGTCCTGACTTTC. The whole variable domain, filled in from reference TRBV18 and TRBJ2-6, reads NAGVMQNPRHLVRRRGQEARLRCSPMKGHSHVYWYRQLPEEGLKFMVYLQKENIIDESGMPKERFSAEFPKEGPSILRIQQVVRGDSAAYFCASSLTGGSGANVLTFGAGSRLTVL.

This clone was seen a single time. The V gene is TRBV7-9, the J gene TRBJ1-3, with a tentative D call TRBD1 (6 bases). CDR1 and CDR2 from the germline V gene are SEHNR and FQNEAQ (reference sequence). V lost 6 bases and J lost 4, with 16 bases in between. This CDR3 is 15 amino acids long. The CDR3: CASSPRTARGNTIYF. CDR3 in DNA: TGTGCCAGCAGTCCTAGGACAGCCCGGGGAAACACCATATATTTT. Variable domain in full (rest from reference TRBV7-9 and TRBJ1-3): DTGVSQNPRHKITKRGQNVTFRCDPISEHNRLYWYRQTLGQGPEFLTYFQNEAQLEKSRLLSDRFSAERPKGSFSTLEIQRTEQGDSAMYLCASSPRTARGNTIYFGEGSWLTVV.

The CDR3 protein is CATISGTGWYEQYF. The CDR3 DNA reads TGTGCCACCATATCCGGGACAGGGTGGTACGAGCAGTACTTC. V gene TRBV10-3 combines with J gene TRBJ2-7; 9 bases are shared with TRBD1. The germline gives CDR1 ENHRY, CDR2 SYGVKD. This CDR3 has 14 residues. V gave up 10 bases and J gave up 4 bases; unmatched junction bases: 11.

The chain is built from TRBV9 and TRBJ2-1, with TRBD2 matching over 10 bases. The CDR3 has 16 residues. Germline V gives CDR1 SGDLS, CDR2 YYNGEE. The J segment lost 7 bases and the V segment lost 3 bases, leaving 10 bases of the junction unmatched. This CDR3 reads CASSEELAGTKNEQFF. Here the CDR3 DNA reads TGTGCCAGCAGCGAAGAACTAGCGGGAACTAAAAATGAGCAGTTCTTC.

The V and J genes are TRBV7-3 and TRBJ1-2; possible D gene TRBD1, 5 bases. Trimming removed 4 bases at V and 4 bases at J, with 19 bases between. Per germline, CDR1 SGHTA and CDR2 FQGTGA. The CDR3 runs 16 residues. CDR3 residues: CASSSSRGELGYGYTF. The DNA for the CDR3 is TGTGCCAGCAGCTCATCCCGGGGGGAGTTGGGCTATGGCTACACCTTC.

The chain couples TRBV19 to TRBJ1-5; the match to TRBD1 covers 9 bases. The V segment lost 0 bases and the J segment 6 bases; nucleotides outside the gene matches: 9. There are 17 residues in the CDR3. Germline V gives CDR1 LNHDA, CDR2 SQIVND (reference sequence). The CDR3 DNA reads as TGTGCCAGTAGTATAGAGGGGACAGGGACCCCGGCTCAGCCCCAGCATTTT. It translates to CASSIEGTGTPAQPQHF. The whole variable domain, filled in from reference TRBV19 and TRBJ1-5, reads DGGITQSPKYLFRKEGQNVTLSCEQNLNHDAMYWYRQDPGQGLRLIYYSQIVNDFQKGDIAEGYSVSREKKESFPLTVTSAQKNPTAFYLCASSIEGTGTPAQPQHFGDGTRLSIL.

The V call is TRBV7-9, the J call TRBJ2-6, with a possible D match to TRBD1 (6 bases). The ends were cut back, 5 bases at V and 0 bases at J, with 17 bases in the middle. This CDR3 region has 18 residues. Germline V lookup: CDR1 SEHNR, CDR2 FQNEAQ (reference sequence). The CDR3 bases are TGTGCCAGCAGCCCAACAGGGACACGTTACTCTGGGGCCAACGTCCTGACTTTC. Amino acids: CASSPTGTRYSGANVLTF. The full variable domain, with the rest looked up from reference TRBV7-9 and TRBJ2-6, is DTGVSQNPRHKITKRGQNVTFRCDPISEHNRLYWYRQTLGQGPEFLTYFQNEAQLEKSRLLSDRFSAERPKGSFSTLEIQRTEQGDSAMYLCASSPTGTRYSGANVLTFGAGSRLTVL.

The CDR3 sequence: CASSVDDREFTEAFF. CDR3 DNA: TGTGCCAGCAGCGTAGATGACAGGGAGTTCACTGAAGCTTTCTTT. The chain employs TRBV9 and TRBJ1-1; TRBD1 matches 7 bases. Trimming cost V 0 bases and J 4 bases; bases outside gene matches: 6. This CDR3 contains 15 residues. Germline CDR1 is SGDLS and CDR2 is YYNGEE.

V gene TRBV5-4 combines with J gene TRBJ2-3; 9 bases line up with TRBD1. Trimming at V came to 3 bases and at J to 5 bases, leaving 7 bases not matched to a gene. The CDR3 is 15 amino acids. Germline V gene sequence: CDR1 SGHNT, CDR2 YYREEE (reference sequence). CDR3 sequence: CASSSGTGRGDTQYF. The DNA of the CDR3 is TGTGCCAGCAGCTCCGGGACAGGGAGAGGAGATACGCAGTATTTT.

This sequence joins TRBV6-6 and TRBJ2-7; 8 bases fit TRBD1. After removal of 5 bases from V and 2 bases from J, the junction contained 5 bases not matched to a gene. Per germline, CDR1 MNHNY and CDR2 SVGAGI (reference sequence). CDR3 length equals 14 residues. CDR3 region: CASSRGQGAYEQYF. The DNA for the CDR3 is TGTGCCAGCAGTAGAGGACAGGGCGCCTACGAGCAGTACTTC.

V gene TRBV9 combines with J gene TRBJ1-4; perhaps TRBD1 as D (6 bases). Trimming cost V 1 base and J 9 bases, with 7 bases left between them. CDR3 length: 12 residues. Germline V lookup: CDR1 SGDLS, CDR2 YYNGEE. The CDR3 DNA reads as TGTGCCAGCAGCGTAACAGGGAAAAAACTGTTTTTT. Translation gives CASSVTGKKLFF.

The V gene is TRBV4-1, the J gene TRBJ1-3, with a weak D call TRBD1 (5 bases). The CDR3 spans 15 residues. V was clipped by 1 base and J by 6 bases, with 13 bases between them. Germline V gives CDR1 MGHRA, CDR2 YSYEKL. CDR3 sequence (DNA): TGCGCCAGCAGCCAAGGTGACAGATCGGCAAACACCATATATTTT. Translated: CASSQGDRSANTIYF.

The sample holds one count of this clone. The chain uses TRBV4-3 and TRBJ1-2; D gene ambiguous. Germline assignment: CDR1 LGHNA and CDR2 YSLEER. Trimming took 1 base from V and 2 from J, leaving 11 bases between them. This CDR3 is built from 15 residues. CDR3 loop: CASSQALTANYGYTF. The CDR3 nucleotides read TGCGCCAGCAGCCAAGCACTTACAGCCAACTATGGCTACACCTTC.

This chain uses TRBV28 with TRBJ2-7; tentative D call: TRBD1 (6 bases). The CDR3 has 14 amino acids. The germline V gene encodes CDR1 MDHEN and CDR2 SYDVKM. V was trimmed by 7 bases and J by 2 bases, leaving 15 bases between them. DNA for the CDR3: TGTGCCAGCATCGGACAGCCTAATGCCTACGAGCAGTACTTC. This codes for CASIGQPNAYEQYF.

The rearrangement joins TRBV6-1 to TRBJ1-2, with TRBD1 matching over 9 bases. The CDR3 spans 14 residues. Germline V gene lookup returns CDR1 MNHNS and CDR2 SASEGT. V trimming: 0 bases; J trimming: 8 bases; junction bases outside the gene matches: 4. The CDR3 DNA reads TGTGCCAGCAGTGAAGCCTACAGGGGGCCAGGCTACACCTTC. This translates into CASSEAYRGPGYTF.

Turning to this clone: Its ends do not fully match the called genes, so a read error is possible. DNA for the CDR3: TGTGCCAGCAGCCCGTGGGGGAGGGCTAAGTATGGCTACACCTTC. Amino acid sequence: CASSPWGRAKYGYTF. V usage is TRBV7-8 and J usage is TRBJ1-2, with D possibly being TRBD1 (5 bases). The CDR3 consists of 15 residues. Per the germline V gene, CDR1 is SGHVS and CDR2 is FQNEAQ.

The V gene is TRBV25-1, the J gene TRBJ2-5; a weak D match, TRBD2 (5 bases). The V gene's germline CDR1 is MGHDK and CDR2 SYGVNS. This CDR3 comprises 13 residues. Trimming removed 3 bases from V and 5 bases from J, with 10 bases in between. The chain's CDR3 is CASSDLPGETQYF. In nucleotides, the CDR3 is TGTGCCAGCAGTGATCTTCCGGGGGAGACCCAGTACTTC.

There are a few counts of this clone. CDR3 region: CASRRQDKNTEAFF. The CDR3 DNA is TGTGCCAGTAGACGTCAGGACAAGAACACTGAAGCTTTCTTT. The V call is TRBV19, the J call TRBJ1-1, with D possibly being TRBD1 (5 bases). CDR1 is LNHDA, CDR2 SQIVND, per germline (reference sequence). This CDR3 contains 14 residues. V was shortened by 6 bases and J by 1 base, with 12 bases between the two germline ends.

This clone was seen more than once but under ten times. The V call is TRBV10-2, the J call TRBJ1-3; weak D call: TRBD1 (5 bases). The CDR3 loop spans 16 amino acids. Germline CDR1 reads WSHSY; CDR2 reads SAAADI. With 4 bases removed from V and 2 bases from J, the gap between germline ends came to 15 bases. For the CDR3, the DNA is TGCGCCAGCAGTGGCCCACAGGTGGGTCCTGGAAACACCATATATTTT. This sequence encodes CASSGPQVGPGNTIYF.

The chain uses TRBV4-1 and TRBJ2-2, with 7 bases matching TRBD1. Germline V CDR1 and CDR2: MGHRA, YSYEKL. The CDR3 has 15 residues. Unmatched junction bases numbered 2, after V lost 4 bases and J lost 0 bases. The CDR3 sequence is CASSPGTANTGELFF. CDR3 DNA: TGCGCCAGCAGCCCCGGGACAGCGAACACCGGGGAGCTGTTTTTT.

This clone was counted a single time. V is TRBV10-3 and J is TRBJ1-1; D is possibly TRBD1 (5 bases). Germline V lookup: CDR1 ENHRY, CDR2 SYGVKD. The CDR3 totals 13 residues. V was clipped by 3 bases and J by 2 bases, with 7 bases between them. The CDR3 loop reads CAISDRENTEAFF. DNA of the CDR3: TGTGCCATCAGTGACAGGGAAAACACTGAAGCTTTCTTT.

Worth noting for this clone: The conserved final phenylalanine or tryptophan is absent from the CDR3, which likely points to a read error. Because the CDR3's place on the DNA is in doubt, the DNA is left out and the CDR3 is given as listed by TCRdb. The chain is built from TRBV7-3 and TRBJ2-7; TRBD2, the D gene given by the table, was not confirmed from the DNA. The CDR3 spans 9 residues, counting both ends. Per the germline V gene, CDR1 is SGHTA and CDR2 is FQGTGA. CDR3 sequence: CALPIAVIG.

This clone was observed once. The CDR3 here is CASSLVVSGSHSPLHF. The CDR3 coding sequence is TGTGCCAGCAGTTTAGTAGTCAGTGGGAGCCATTCACCCCTCCACTTT. The chain links TRBV28 to TRBJ1-6; D call uncertain. Germline values: CDR1 MDHEN, CDR2 SYDVKM. With 2 bases removed from V and 8 bases from J, the gap between germline ends came to 16 bases. This CDR3 has 16 residues.